The 2 T cell receptor beta chains presented below share a single source sample, sequenced in a study of response to subunit inactivated influenza vaccine. TCRdb analysed the RT-PCR reads with MiXCR anew, one entry per CDR3 protein. The sample holds about 310,000 distinct CDR3 sequences, 20% to 25% seen once. The sample here was PBMCs from blood, taken 21 months after vaccination. The source is a man between 50 and 75 years old who received an inactivated influenza vaccine.

This clonotype was detected only a few times. The J gene is TRBJ1-2, the V gene TRBV7-9, with D perhaps matching TRBD1 (6 bases). The CDR3 consists of 13 residues. V lost 9 bases to trimming and J lost 0 bases, with 11 bases between them. Germline values: CDR1 SEHNR, CDR2 FQNEAQ (reference sequence). The chain's CDR3 is CASVGGPNYGYTF. Written as DNA, the CDR3 is TGTGCCAGTGTTGGGGGCCCTAACTATGGCTACACCTTC.

The J gene is TRBJ1-1, the V gene TRBV5-4, with D maybe TRBD1 (5 bases). V was cut by 7 bases and J by 0 bases, with 19 bases left in between. Germline CDR1 SGHNT, CDR2 YYREEE (reference sequence). This CDR3 is 16 amino acids long. The CDR3 DNA reads TGTGCCAGCTACCGGCAGGGAGGGTTCATGAACACTGAAGCTTTCTTT. This translates into CASYRQGGFMNTEAFF.